Only a few counts were recorded for the clone carrying this T cell receptor (beta chain). Its antigen is unknown. Extraction yielded at least 5 micrograms of total RNA per sample. Per the germline V gene, CDR1 is MGHRA and CDR2 is YSYEKL. This CDR3 is built from 15 residues. The sample originates from a study of blood T cells in healthy people across ages. The study's findings and limits: With naive T cell percentage, TCR beta diversity showed a strong correlation. Whereas aged donors had fewer naive CD4+ cells, long-lived donors had more of them and higher diversity.

Alongside a J-beta primer mix, a sample-barcoded 5' primer served in a second PCR lasting roughly 7 to 11 cycles. Each CDR3 protein gets one entry after TCRdb re-called the 5' RACE reads with MiXCR. The top ten hold 20% to 25% of the sample, which has about 970,000 distinct CDR3 sequences, just over 50% seen once. Sequencing was done on a sample of blood. The clonotype was recovered from a woman aged 60-75 years in good health. The V and J genes are TRBV4-1 and TRBJ2-4, with D possibly TRBD2 on 6 matching bases. Matching the DNA end better, TRBJ2-7 makes the J call doubtful. The CDR3 coding sequence is TGCGCCAGCAGCCAGGCTGGGCGGGGAAATCACGAGCAGTACTTC. This sequence encodes CASSQAGRGNHEQYF.